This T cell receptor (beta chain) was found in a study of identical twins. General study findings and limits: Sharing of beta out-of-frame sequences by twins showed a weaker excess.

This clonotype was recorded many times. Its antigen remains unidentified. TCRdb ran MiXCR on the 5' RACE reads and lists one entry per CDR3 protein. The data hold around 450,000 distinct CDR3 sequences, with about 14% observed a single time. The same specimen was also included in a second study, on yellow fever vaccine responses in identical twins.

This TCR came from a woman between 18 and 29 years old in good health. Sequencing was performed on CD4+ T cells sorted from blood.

CDR3 bases: TGCAGTGCTAGTATCGTTGGGGAGTTAGAGACCCAGTACTTC. Protein product: CSASIVGELETQYF. The chain uses TRBV20-1 and TRBJ2-5, with TRBD2 as a possible D gene (5 bases). Germline CDR1 and CDR2: DFQATT and SNEGSKA (reference sequence). V gave up 3 bases and J gave up 4 bases, with 15 bases separating them. The CDR3 is 14 amino acids.